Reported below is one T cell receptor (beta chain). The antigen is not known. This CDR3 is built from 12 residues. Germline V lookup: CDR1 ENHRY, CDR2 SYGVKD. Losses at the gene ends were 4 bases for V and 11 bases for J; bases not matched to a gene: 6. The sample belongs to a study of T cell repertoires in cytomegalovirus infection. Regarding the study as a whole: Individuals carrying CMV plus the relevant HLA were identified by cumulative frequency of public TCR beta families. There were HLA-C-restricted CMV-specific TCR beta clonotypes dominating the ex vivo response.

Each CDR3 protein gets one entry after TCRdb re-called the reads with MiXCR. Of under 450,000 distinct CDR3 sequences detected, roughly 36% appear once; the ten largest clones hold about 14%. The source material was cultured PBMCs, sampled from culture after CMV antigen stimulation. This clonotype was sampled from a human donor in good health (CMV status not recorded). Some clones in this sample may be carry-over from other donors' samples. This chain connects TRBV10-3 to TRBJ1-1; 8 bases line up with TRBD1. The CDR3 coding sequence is TGTGCCATCAGTGGGACAGGGAAAAAGGCTTTCTTT. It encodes CAISGTGKKAFF.